The 24 T cell receptor beta chains reported below all come from one sample, sequenced in a study of cytomegalovirus exposure and HLA in healthy donors. The PCR ran on 60 Vbeta and 13 Jbeta primers. Only in-frame clones appear in the TCRdb table, and some are missing; sequencing was by immunoSEQ multiplex PCR. The sample has about 98,000 clones, around 60% seen once. The sample was PBMCs. These TCRs come from a human donor in good health.

This clone was detected only a few times. At one of its ends the junction is not consistent with the germline gene, which may arise from a read error. The J gene is TRBJ1-2, the V gene TRBV6-5, with D unclear. Germline V gene sequence: CDR1 MNHEY, CDR2 SVGAGI. The CDR3 consists of 14 residues. For the CDR3, the DNA is TGTGCCAGCAGTCTCAGGCAAACCAACTCTGGCTACACCTTC. Its protein product is CASSLRQTNSGYTF.

This clone was seen only a few times. The V call is TRBV7-2, the J call TRBJ2-3; TRBD2 matches at 10 bases. V was clipped by 6 bases and J by 3 bases; unmatched bases: 3. This CDR3 has 14 residues. The V gene's germline CDR1 is SGHTA and CDR2 FQGNSA. CDR3 DNA: TGTGCCAGCAGTCCGGGACTAGCGACAGATACGCAGTATTTT. Protein: CASSPGLATDTQYF.

About this clone: The sample has other DNA sequences that encode this CDR3 too. The chain employs TRBV6-1 and TRBJ1-4; D is undetermined. The CDR3 consists of 14 residues. Germline loops: CDR1 MNHNS, CDR2 SASEGT. Trimming shortened V by 1 base and J by 8 bases, and 11 bases separated the two germline ends. This CDR3 is CASSEGTGSEKLFF. The CDR3 DNA is TGTGCCAGCAGTGAAGGGACGGGGAGCGAAAAACTGTTTTTT.

This sequence joins TRBV30 and TRBJ2-1; 10 nucleotides align to TRBD2. The trim removed 2 bases at V and 4 bases at J, leaving 5 bases unmatched. The germline gives CDR1 GTSNPN, CDR2 SVGIG (reference sequence). This CDR3 has 15 amino acids. As DNA, the CDR3 is TGTGCCTGGAGTCACTGGACTAGCGGATACAATGAGCAGTTCTTC. Amino acid sequence: CAWSHWTSGYNEQFF.

The chain is built from TRBV9 and TRBJ2-1, with 10 positions matching TRBD1. V was clipped by 4 bases and J by 7 bases; unmatched bases: 11. CDR3 length: 16 residues. Germline CDR1 and CDR2: SGDLS and YYNGEE. CDR3 DNA sequence: TGTGCCAGCAGCCAACTACGACAGGGGGCCTGGAATGAGCAGTTCTTC. Translated: CASSQLRQGAWNEQFF. Variable domain in full (rest from reference TRBV9 and TRBJ2-1): DSGVTQTPKHLITATGQRVTLRCSPRSGDLSVYWYQQSLDQGLQFLIQYYNGEERAKGNILERFSAQQFPDLHSELNLSSLELGDSALYFCASSQLRQGAWNEQFFGPGTRLTVL.

The chain is built from TRBV5-4 and TRBJ2-3, with D perhaps matching TRBD1 (6 bases). V lost 1 base, J lost 2 bases, and 11 bases lay in between. There are 15 residues in the CDR3. Germline V CDR1 and CDR2: SGHNT, YYREEE (reference sequence). CDR3 in amino acids: CASSLTTGITDTQYF. DNA for the CDR3: TGTGCCAGCAGCTTGACAACAGGGATCACAGATACGCAGTATTTT.

CDR3 residues: CASSYGLAGEGYEQYF. The CDR3 bases are TGTGCCAGCAGTTACGGGCTAGCGGGAGAAGGGTACGAGCAGTACTTC. The chain combines TRBV6-6 with TRBJ2-7; 10 nucleotides align to TRBD2. The CDR3 has 16 amino acids. V lost 2 bases and J lost 4; bases outside the gene matches: 8. Per germline, CDR1 MNHNY and CDR2 SVGAGI (reference sequence).

This sequence joins TRBV7-8 and TRBJ1-5, with D unclear. CDR1 SGHVS and CDR2 FQNEAQ come from the germline V gene. V lost 1 base, J lost 5 bases, and 6 bases lay in between. The CDR3 loop spans 13 amino acids. CDR3 nucleotides: TGTGCCAGCAGCTTAGGTTCGGATCAGCCCCAGCATTTT. This codes for CASSLGSDQPQHF.

The chain joins TRBV7-8 to TRBJ2-2; 9 nucleotides agree with TRBD2. The junction had 3 bases not matched to a gene; V was cut back by 3 bases and J by 4 bases. This CDR3 comprises 15 residues. Per the germline V gene, CDR1 is SGHVS and CDR2 is FQNEAQ. The CDR3 nucleotides read TGTGCCAGCAGCTTTAGCGGGAGAGGCACCGGGGAGCTGTTTTTT. Translating gives CASSFSGRGTGELFF. Full variable domain (missing parts from reference TRBV7-8 and TRBJ2-2): GAGVSQSPRYKVAKRGQDVALRCDPISGHVSLFWYQQALGQGPEFLTYFQNEAQLDKSGLPSDRFFAERPEGSVSTLKIQRTQQEDSAVYLCASSFSGRGTGELFFGEGSRLTVL.

This clone has only a few counts. The chain is built from TRBV28 and TRBJ2-3, with D maybe TRBD2 (6 bases). The V gene's germline CDR1 is MDHEN and CDR2 SYDVKM. The CDR3 has 11 residues. Trimming pared 8 bases from V and 7 bases from J, leaving 10 bases between. The CDR3, as DNA: TGTGCCAGCGGGAGGTTAAATACGCAGTATTTT. It translates to CASGRLNTQYF.

Here the CDR3 reads CASSLTPLASGGSSYNEQFF. CDR3 nucleotides: TGTGCCAGCAGTTTGACGCCCCTGGCTAGCGGAGGGAGCTCCTACAATGAGCAGTTCTTC. J is TRBJ2-1 and V is TRBV28; 7 nucleotides align to TRBD2. There are 20 residues in the CDR3. The J segment lost 0 bases and the V segment lost 3 bases, leaving 17 bases of the junction unmatched. Germline V CDR1 and CDR2: MDHEN, SYDVKM.

The rearrangement joins TRBV5-5 to TRBJ2-3; D may be TRBD2 (6 bases). V shed 4 bases and J shed 2 bases, with 11 bases lying between them. Germline-derived CDR1 and CDR2 are SGHKS and YYEKEE (reference sequence). The CDR3 spans 14 residues. The CDR3 protein is CASSHSGDTDTQYF. CDR3 coding DNA: TGTGCCAGCAGCCATAGCGGAGACACAGATACGCAGTATTTT.

The chain couples TRBV19 to TRBJ1-4; 11 bases agree with TRBD1. The CDR3 consists of 15 residues. Germline V CDR1 and CDR2: LNHDA, SQIVND (reference sequence). Trimming removed 5 bases from V and 6 bases from J; junction bases left unmatched: 5. The CDR3 loop is CASSDGTGGDEKLFF. CDR3 DNA sequence: TGTGCCAGTAGTGACGGGACAGGGGGAGATGAAAAACTGTTTTTT.

The rearrangement uses TRBV29-1 and TRBJ2-7; D gene uncertain. Per the germline V gene, CDR1 is SQVTM and CDR2 is ANQGSEA. The CDR3 is 12 residues long. V was pared by 6 bases and J by 2 bases, with 11 bases between. In nucleotides, the CDR3 is TGCAGCGTGACCACTGGGCCCTACGAGCAGTACTTC. This gives the protein CSVTTGPYEQYF.

The V and J genes are TRBV30 and TRBJ2-7, with 10 nucleotides matching TRBD1. With 2 bases clipped from V and 5 bases from J, the junction kept 9 bases outside the gene matches. The germline V gene has CDR1 GTSNPN and CDR2 SVGIG (reference sequence). This CDR3 comprises 15 residues. The CDR3: CAWSHRDRGFHEQYF. As DNA, the CDR3 is TGTGCCTGGAGTCACCGGGACAGGGGTTTTCACGAGCAGTACTTC.

The chain couples TRBV5-1 to TRBJ2-7; 9 bases align to TRBD1. V was clipped by 4 bases and J by 5 bases; unmatched bases: 13. Per the germline V gene, CDR1 is SGHRS and CDR2 is YFSETQ. The CDR3 sequence is 16 residues long. DNA of the CDR3: TGCGCCAGCAGCCTGACGACGGGACAGGGACAAAACGAGCAGTACTTC. Amino acids: CASSLTTGQGQNEQYF.

V gene TRBV16 combines with J gene TRBJ2-1; 8 nucleotides align to TRBD1. This CDR3 region has 14 residues. Losses at the gene ends were 3 bases for V and 6 bases for J; bases not matched to a gene: 4. The germline gives CDR1 KGHSY, CDR2 FQNENV. The CDR3 loop reads CASSHPGQGNEQFF. As DNA, the CDR3 is TGTGCCAGCAGCCACCCCGGACAGGGCAATGAGCAGTTCTTC.

This clone has only a few counts. The chain links TRBV19 to TRBJ1-1, with D possibly being TRBD1 (5 bases). This CDR3 is built from 13 residues. Germline assignment: CDR1 LNHDA and CDR2 SQIVND (reference sequence). Trimming pared 4 bases from V and 0 bases from J, leaving 6 bases between. Here the CDR3 reads CASSRTLNTEAFF. CDR3 DNA sequence: TGTGCCAGTAGTAGGACACTGAACACTGAAGCTTTCTTT. Drawing the rest from reference TRBV19 and TRBJ1-1, the complete variable domain is DGGITQSPKYLFRKEGQNVTLSCEQNLNHDAMYWYRQDPGQGLRLIYYSQIVNDFQKGDIAEGYSVSREKKESFPLTVTSAQKNPTAFYLCASSRTLNTEAFFGQGTRLTVV.

Comments on this clone: Other DNA sequences of this sample code for an identical CDR3. The genes are TRBV5-1 and TRBJ2-7; unclear D gene. V shed 0 bases and J shed 4 bases, with 8 bases lying between them. Germline values: CDR1 SGHRS, CDR2 YFSETQ. There are 13 residues in the CDR3. CDR3 bases: TGCGCCAGCAGCTTGGCGTCGAGTTACGAGCAGTACTTC. Its protein is CASSLASSYEQYF.

The rearrangement uses TRBV30 and TRBJ2-1; 10 nucleotides agree with TRBD2. V lost 5 bases to trimming and J lost 3 bases; unmatched junction nucleotides: 4. This CDR3 is 14 amino acids long. Germline loops: CDR1 GTSNPN, CDR2 SVGIG (reference sequence). The CDR3: CAWETSGVYNEQFF. Here the CDR3 DNA reads TGTGCCTGGGAAACTAGCGGGGTCTACAATGAGCAGTTCTTC.

J is TRBJ1-1 and V is TRBV5-1; 10 nucleotides agree with TRBD1. The CDR3 is made up of 18 amino acids. The V gene's germline CDR1 is SGHRS and CDR2 YFSETQ. Trimming at V came to 4 bases and at J to 1 base, leaving 13 bases not matched to a gene. CDR3 sequence reads: CASSRTWTGGEKNTEAFF. In DNA form, the CDR3 reads TGCGCCAGCAGCCGCACCTGGACAGGGGGGGAGAAGAACACTGAAGCTTTCTTT.

In its sample, this clone was seen a few times. The rearrangement uses TRBV4-2 and TRBJ2-5; D might be TRBD2 (5 bases). CDR1 is LGHNA and CDR2 is YNFKEQ in the germline V gene. V was pared by 1 base and J by 5 bases, with 14 bases between. The length of the CDR3 is 15 residues. The CDR3 here is CASSQAARVGETQYF. The CDR3 DNA reads as TGTGCCAGCAGCCAAGCAGCGAGGGTGGGGGAGACCCAGTACTTC.

The chain employs TRBV5-1 and TRBJ2-1; a weak D match, TRBD1 (6 bases). Germline V gives CDR1 SGHRS, CDR2 YFSETQ. CDR3 length equals 14 residues. Trimming left V 2 bases short and J 2 bases short, with 8 bases between. The CDR3 spells CASSLQGPYNEQFF. The CDR3 DNA reads TGCGCCAGCAGCTTACAGGGACCCTACAATGAGCAGTTCTTC.

There are a few counts of this clone. V is TRBV28 and J is TRBJ2-7; 15 nucleotides line up with TRBD2. Trimming removed 6 bases from V and 9 bases from J; junction bases left unmatched: 12. The germline V gene has CDR1 MDHEN and CDR2 SYDVKM. This CDR3 region has 16 residues. The CDR3 bases are TGTGCCAGCAGCCCCTGGGGACTAGCGGGAGGAGAGGGGCAGTACTTC. Amino acid sequence: CASSPWGLAGGEGQYF.